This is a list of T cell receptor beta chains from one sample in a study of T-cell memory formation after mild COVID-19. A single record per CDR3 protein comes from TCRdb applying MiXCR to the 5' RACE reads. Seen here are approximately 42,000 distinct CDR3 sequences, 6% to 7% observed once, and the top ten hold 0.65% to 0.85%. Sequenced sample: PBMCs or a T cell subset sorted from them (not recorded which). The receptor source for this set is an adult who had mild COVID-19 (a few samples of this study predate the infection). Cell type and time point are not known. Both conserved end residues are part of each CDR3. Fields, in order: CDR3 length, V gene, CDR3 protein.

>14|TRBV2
CASSASMNTGELFF
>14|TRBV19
CATRQNLAKNIQYF
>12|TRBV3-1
CASSQPNTEAFF
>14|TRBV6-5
CASSSRRQGLGYTF
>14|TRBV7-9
CASSLGSSGNEQYF
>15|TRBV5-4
CASSLVGHVNNEQFF
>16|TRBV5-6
CASRRRAGSGANVLTF
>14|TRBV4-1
CASSPLTGSYEQYF
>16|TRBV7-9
CASSRVGGSGGNTIYF
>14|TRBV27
CASSLDRDTGELFF
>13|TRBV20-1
CSAPGQGGYGYTF
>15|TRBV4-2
CASSQDGQVGYEQYF
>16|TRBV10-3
CAISETGATSNYGYTF
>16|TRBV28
CASSLWEGLAGVQQYF
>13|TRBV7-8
CASSTRVSYEQYF
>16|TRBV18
CASSHRPGQGNSPLHF
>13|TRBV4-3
CASSQDLGAGYTF